This T cell receptor beta chain was recovered during a study of early T cells in non-severe SARS-CoV-2 infection. Overall study: The authors sequenced bulk RNA from unsorted whole blood, leaving chains unpaired. Study-level findings and limits: VDJdb matching skewed toward anti-spike CD8 responses, missing private and CD4 specificities.

This clonotype was seen a few times. Antigen unknown. Individual cDNA molecules carried attached unique molecular identifiers. TCRdb re-called the 5' RACE reads through MiXCR, storing one row per CDR3 protein. The data hold about 71,000 distinct CDR3 sequences, with around 15% observed a single time. The germline V and J ends were trimmed by 7 bases and 4 bases, with 17 bases remaining between them. Germline V CDR1 and CDR2: SGHTA, FQGNSA. CDR3 length equals 15 residues. The receptor's source is an adult who was a healthcare worker with PCR-confirmed SARS-CoV-2 infection or an uninfected control (not recorded which). V gene TRBV7-2 combines with J gene TRBJ2-1; D possibly corresponds to TRBD2 (5 bases). The material sequenced was whole blood, taken at baseline. CDR3 sequence (DNA): TGTGCCAGCACCATAGCGTGGGGAAGGTACAATGAGCAGTTCTTC. Its protein product is CASTIAWGRYNEQFF.